The source of this T cell receptor (beta chain) is a study of CD8 T cells in Susac syndrome. Broader study findings: Roughly five Susac-specific public clones appeared in CD8+ TEMRA repertoires, and around 16 in total CD8+ repertoires.

Peripheral blood CD8+ and CD4+ T cells were profiled by TCR beta sequencing. Negative isolation was applied to CD8+ and CD4+ T cells, and FACS enrichment was applied to TEMRA cells. This CDR3 comprises 13 residues. Germline lookup yields CDR1 SGHNT and CDR2 YYREEE (reference sequence). The ends were cut back, 0 bases at V and 4 bases at J, with 5 bases in the middle. A note on this clonotype: Its antigen is unidentified.

It was with random hexamers that roughly 0.45 to 1 ug RNA was reverse transcribed. Multiplex PCR with immunoSEQ amplified the TCR beta CDR3 across 54 Vbeta and 13 Jbeta. TCRdb ran MiXCR on the immunoSEQ multiplex PCR reads and lists one entry per CDR3 protein. The data hold fewer than 85,000 distinct CDR3 sequences, with approximately 95% observed a single time. The specimen was CD8+ T cells from PBMCs. The chain links TRBV5-4 to TRBJ2-1; D is ambiguous. This TCR was sampled from a human donor with Susac syndrome. The CDR3 region is CASSLGKYNEQFF. DNA for the CDR3: TGTGCCAGCAGCTTGGGGAAATACAATGAGCAGTTCTTC.